The rows below give T cell receptor beta chains drawn from one sample of a study of neurological immune-mediated disorders. TCRdb reanalysed the 5' RACE reads using MiXCR and keeps one entry per CDR3 protein. The sample contains more than 70,000 distinct CDR3 sequences, roughly 10% of which appear only once. The sample was PBMCs. The receptor set was obtained from a man under 40 in good health. The CDR3 runs from the conserved cysteine through the conserved F or W. Size tells how often a clone was seen (once, few, many) or the class of an expanded clone, and some rows leave it out.

v_gene,abundance,j_gene,CDR3aa
TRBV27,many,TRBJ1-1,CASSLEGLNTEAFF
TRBV5-6,.,TRBJ2-7,CASSSNYEQYF
TRBV3-1,many,TRBJ2-5,CASGETQYF
TRBV10-3,many,TRBJ1-2,CAISERPGLVNYGYTF
TRBV20-1,many,TRBJ2-2,CSARVIPTGELFF
TRBV28,many,TRBJ2-1,CASSSGQGDYNEQFF
TRBV4-1,many,TRBJ2-1,CASSDKAGASKQFF
TRBV27,many,TRBJ2-1,CASSLSRSGNNEQFF
TRBV14,many,TRBJ2-7,CASSQQIRARLYF
TRBV7-9,many,TRBJ2-1,CASKSAGSLNEQFF
TRBV6-5,many,TRBJ2-1,CASSYPSGRASSPEQFF
TRBV9,few,TRBJ2-7,CASSLGTVSSYEQYF
TRBV29-1,many,TRBJ1-2,CSVEDVERRSGYTF
TRBV6-1,many,TRBJ2-1,CASSRPPWTSGRNEQFF
TRBV18,many,TRBJ2-7,CASSPAGQSSYEQYF
TRBV7-2,many,TRBJ2-7,CASSLGSSTYEQYF
TRBV5-1,many,TRBJ2-7,CASSLDGSDLTYEQYF
TRBV7-8,many,TRBJ2-1,CASSLATYNEQFF
TRBV5-1,many,TRBJ2-5,CASSPAPGPSGETQYF
TRBV20-1,.,TRBJ2-7,CSARPPGTGGYEQYF
TRBV5-1,many,TRBJ2-7,CASSLSHTRTGGSYEQYF
TRBV20-1,many,TRBJ1-6,CSASATGLNNSPLHF
TRBV6-2/TRBV6-3,.,TRBJ2-1,CASSYSLAAHNEQFF
TRBV20-1,many,TRBJ1-1,CSARDRHSEAFF